The following is a T cell receptor beta chain sequence with its context. Antigen: not known. The V segment lost 10 bases and the J segment 1 base; nucleotides outside the gene matches: 5. Germline CDR1 is MNHNS and CDR2 is SASEGT. There are 13 residues in the CDR3. Libraries were prepared by immunoSEQ multiplex PCR; TCRdb keeps only in-frame clonotypes and omits some of them. The sample yields millions of clones, 85% to 95% seen once. The sample originates from a study of shared clonotypes between healthy human individuals. Nashville, Tennessee was home to all donors, each a Caucasian adult. Both subsets, CD45RA+ naive and CD45RA-negative memory, were split from the CD4+ cells. Overall study findings and caveats: With few donors, the genetic and exposure-history diversity represented was limited. Shared across a few donors were around 4.7% of the naive CD4 clonotypes.

This clonotype was sampled from a young man in good health. Input material: naive CD4+ T cells sorted from blood. Regarding subset: CD45RA+ positively selected. The genes are TRBV6-1 and TRBJ2-5; 8 positions agree with TRBD1. CDR3 DNA: TGTGCCATTCAGGGGGCAGTCCAAGAGACCCAGTACTTC. This encodes CAIQGAVQETQYF.